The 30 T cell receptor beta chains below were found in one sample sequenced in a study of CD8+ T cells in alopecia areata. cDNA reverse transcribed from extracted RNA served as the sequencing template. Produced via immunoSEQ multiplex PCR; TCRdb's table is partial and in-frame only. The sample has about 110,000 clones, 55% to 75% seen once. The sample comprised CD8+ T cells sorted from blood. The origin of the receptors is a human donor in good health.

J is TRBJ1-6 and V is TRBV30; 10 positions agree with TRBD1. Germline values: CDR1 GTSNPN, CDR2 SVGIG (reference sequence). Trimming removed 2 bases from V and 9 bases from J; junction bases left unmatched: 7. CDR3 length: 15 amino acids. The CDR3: CAWSPPGTGVSPLHF. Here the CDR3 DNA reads TGTGCCTGGAGTCCCCCCGGGACAGGGGTTTCACCCCTCCACTTT.

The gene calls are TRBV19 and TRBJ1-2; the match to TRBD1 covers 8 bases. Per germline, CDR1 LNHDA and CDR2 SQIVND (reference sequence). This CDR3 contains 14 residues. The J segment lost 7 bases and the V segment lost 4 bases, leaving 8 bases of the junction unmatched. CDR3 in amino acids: CASSTSGGRVGYTF. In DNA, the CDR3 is TGTGCCAGTAGTACGTCAGGGGGCCGAGTTGGCTACACCTTC. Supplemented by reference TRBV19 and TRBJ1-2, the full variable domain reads DGGITQSPKYLFRKEGQNVTLSCEQNLNHDAMYWYRQDPGQGLRLIYYSQIVNDFQKGDIAEGYSVSREKKESFPLTVTSAQKNPTAFYLCASSTSGGRVGYTFGSGTRLTVV.

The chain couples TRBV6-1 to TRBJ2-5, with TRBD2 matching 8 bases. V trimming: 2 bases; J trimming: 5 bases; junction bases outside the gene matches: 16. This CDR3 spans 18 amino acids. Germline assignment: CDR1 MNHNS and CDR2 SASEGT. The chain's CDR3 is CASSESPPGERGSETQYF. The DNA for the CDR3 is TGTGCCAGCAGTGAAAGCCCCCCCGGCGAGCGGGGGAGCGAGACCCAGTACTTC.

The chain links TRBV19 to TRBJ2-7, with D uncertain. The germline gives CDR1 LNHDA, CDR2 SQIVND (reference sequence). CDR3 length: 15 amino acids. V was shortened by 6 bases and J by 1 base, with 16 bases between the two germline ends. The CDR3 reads CASSPRWGLSYEQYF. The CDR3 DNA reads TGTGCCAGTAGCCCGCGTTGGGGTCTTTCCTACGAGCAGTACTTC.

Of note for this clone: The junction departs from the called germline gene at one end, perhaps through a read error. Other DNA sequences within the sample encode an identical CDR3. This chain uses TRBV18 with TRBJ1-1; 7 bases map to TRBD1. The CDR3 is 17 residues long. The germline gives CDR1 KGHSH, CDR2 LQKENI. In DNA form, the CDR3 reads TGCGCCAGCTCACCATCCAAACCGGGACAGATGAACACTGAAGCTTTCTTT. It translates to CASSPSKPGQMNTEAFF. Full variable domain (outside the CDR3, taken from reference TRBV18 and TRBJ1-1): NAGVMQNPRHLVRRRGQEARLRCSPMKGHSHVYWYRQLPEEGLKFMVYLQKENIIDESGMPKERFSAEFPKEGPSILRIQQVVRGDSAAYFCASSPSKPGQMNTEAFFGQGTRLTVV.

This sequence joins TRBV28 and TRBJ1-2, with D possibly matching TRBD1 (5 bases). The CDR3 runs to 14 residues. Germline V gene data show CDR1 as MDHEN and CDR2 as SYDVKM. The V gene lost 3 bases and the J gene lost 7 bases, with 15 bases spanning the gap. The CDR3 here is CASSLTDPGGGYTF. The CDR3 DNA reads TGTGCCAGCAGTTTGACAGATCCCGGGGGTGGCTACACCTTC.

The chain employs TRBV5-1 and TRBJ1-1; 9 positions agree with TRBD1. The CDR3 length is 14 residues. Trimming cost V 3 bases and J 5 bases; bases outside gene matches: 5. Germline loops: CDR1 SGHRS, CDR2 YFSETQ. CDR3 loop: CASSWGQGGTEAFF. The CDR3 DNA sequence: TGCGCCAGCAGCTGGGGACAGGGTGGAACTGAAGCTTTCTTT.

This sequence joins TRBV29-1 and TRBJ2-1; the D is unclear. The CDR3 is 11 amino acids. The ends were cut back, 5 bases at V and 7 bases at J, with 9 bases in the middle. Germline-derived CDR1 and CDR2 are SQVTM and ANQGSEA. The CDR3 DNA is TGCAGCGTTCCTGACTGGAATGAGCAGTTCTTC. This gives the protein CSVPDWNEQFF.

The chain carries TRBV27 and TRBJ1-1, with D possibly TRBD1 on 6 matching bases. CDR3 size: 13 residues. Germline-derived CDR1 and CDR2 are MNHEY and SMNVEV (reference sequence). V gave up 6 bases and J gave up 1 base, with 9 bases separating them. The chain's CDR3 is CASSGQSNTEAFF. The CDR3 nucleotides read TGTGCCAGCAGCGGACAGTCGAACACTGAAGCTTTCTTT.

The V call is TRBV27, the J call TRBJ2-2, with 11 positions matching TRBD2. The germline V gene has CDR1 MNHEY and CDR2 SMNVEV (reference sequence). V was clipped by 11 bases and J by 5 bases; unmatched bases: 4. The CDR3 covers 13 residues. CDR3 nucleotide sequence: TGTGCCCCCCCTAGCGGGGGGACCGGGGAGCTGTTTTTT. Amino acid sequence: CAPPSGGTGELFF.

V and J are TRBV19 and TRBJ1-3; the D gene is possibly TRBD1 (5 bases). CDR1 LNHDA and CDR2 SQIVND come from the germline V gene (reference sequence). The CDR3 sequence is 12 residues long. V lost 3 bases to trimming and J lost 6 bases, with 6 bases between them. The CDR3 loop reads CASSIGTNTIYF. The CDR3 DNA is TGTGCCAGTAGTATCGGGACAAACACCATATATTTT.

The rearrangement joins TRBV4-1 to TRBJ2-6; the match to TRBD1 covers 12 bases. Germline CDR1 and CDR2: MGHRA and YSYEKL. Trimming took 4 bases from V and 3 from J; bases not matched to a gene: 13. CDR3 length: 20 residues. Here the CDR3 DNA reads TGCGCCAGCAGCCCCCTTCAGGGACAGGGGGCAAAAGGTGGGGCCAACGTCCTGACTTTC. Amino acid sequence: CASSPLQGQGAKGGANVLTF.

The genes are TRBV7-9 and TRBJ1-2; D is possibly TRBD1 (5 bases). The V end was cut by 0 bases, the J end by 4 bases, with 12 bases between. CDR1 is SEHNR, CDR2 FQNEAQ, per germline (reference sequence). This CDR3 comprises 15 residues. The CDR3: CASSLALGHLYGYTF. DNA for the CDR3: TGTGCCAGCAGCTTAGCGCTTGGACACCTCTATGGCTACACCTTC.

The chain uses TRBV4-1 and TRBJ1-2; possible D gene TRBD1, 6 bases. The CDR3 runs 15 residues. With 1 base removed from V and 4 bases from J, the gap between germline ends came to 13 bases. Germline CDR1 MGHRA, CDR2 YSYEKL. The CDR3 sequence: CASSQGGGDGYGYTF. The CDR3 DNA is TGCGCCAGCAGCCAAGGAGGGGGTGACGGCTATGGCTACACCTTC.

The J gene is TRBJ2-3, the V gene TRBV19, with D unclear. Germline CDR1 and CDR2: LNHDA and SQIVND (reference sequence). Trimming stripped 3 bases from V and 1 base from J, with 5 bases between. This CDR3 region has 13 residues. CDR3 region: CASSIGGTDTQYF. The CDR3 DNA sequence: TGTGCCAGTAGTATTGGCGGCACAGATACGCAGTATTTT.

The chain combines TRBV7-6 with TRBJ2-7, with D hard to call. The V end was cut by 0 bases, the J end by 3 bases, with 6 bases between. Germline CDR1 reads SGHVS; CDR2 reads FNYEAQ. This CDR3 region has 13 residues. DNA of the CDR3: TGTGCCAGCAGCTTAGCAGTTAACTACGAGCAGTACTTC. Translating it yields CASSLAVNYEQYF.

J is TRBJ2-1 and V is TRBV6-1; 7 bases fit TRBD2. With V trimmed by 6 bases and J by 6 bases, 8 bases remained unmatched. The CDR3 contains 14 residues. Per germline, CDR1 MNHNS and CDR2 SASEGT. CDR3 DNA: TGTGCCAGCAGCGATCGCGGGGGAGGCAATGAGCAGTTCTTC. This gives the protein CASSDRGGGNEQFF.

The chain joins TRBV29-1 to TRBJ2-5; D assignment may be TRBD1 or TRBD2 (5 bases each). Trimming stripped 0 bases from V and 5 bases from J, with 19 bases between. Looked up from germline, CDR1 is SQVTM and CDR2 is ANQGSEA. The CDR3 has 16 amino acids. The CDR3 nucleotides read TGCAGCGTTGAAGATCTGGGGCCGGCCCGAGGGGAGACCCAGTACTTC. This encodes CSVEDLGPARGETQYF.

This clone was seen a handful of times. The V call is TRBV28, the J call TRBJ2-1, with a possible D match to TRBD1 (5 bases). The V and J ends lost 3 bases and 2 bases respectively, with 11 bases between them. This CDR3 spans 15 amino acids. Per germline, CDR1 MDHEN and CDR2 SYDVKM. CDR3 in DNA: TGTGCCAGCAGTTTTCGGCAGGGCACCTACAATGAGCAGTTCTTC. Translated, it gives CASSFRQGTYNEQFF.

CDR3 loop: CASSQGAGGTGELFF. The CDR3 DNA is TGCGCCAGCAGCCAAGGGGCAGGGGGTACCGGGGAGCTGTTTTTT. The V and J genes are TRBV4-1 and TRBJ2-2, with TRBD1 matching 7 bases. The length of the CDR3 is 15 residues. V gave up 1 base and J gave up 5 bases; unmatched junction bases: 4. Germline V gene sequence: CDR1 MGHRA, CDR2 YSYEKL.

The CDR3 nucleotides are TGTGCCAGCAGCCCAGGTGGGGGGGCCCAAGAGACCCAGTACTTC. Encoded protein: CASSPGGGAQETQYF. The rearrangement joins TRBV9 to TRBJ2-5; a possible D gene is TRBD2 (7 bases). The CDR3 sequence is 15 residues long. Germline CDR1 and CDR2: SGDLS and YYNGEE. V shed 4 bases and J shed 1 base, with 14 bases lying between them.

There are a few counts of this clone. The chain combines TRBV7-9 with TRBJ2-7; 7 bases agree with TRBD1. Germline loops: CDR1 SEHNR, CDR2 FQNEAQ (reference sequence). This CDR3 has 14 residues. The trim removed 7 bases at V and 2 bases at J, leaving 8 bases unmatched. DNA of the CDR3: TGTGCCAGCACCAGGGGGTGGGATCCCTACGAGCAGTACTTC. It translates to CASTRGWDPYEQYF.

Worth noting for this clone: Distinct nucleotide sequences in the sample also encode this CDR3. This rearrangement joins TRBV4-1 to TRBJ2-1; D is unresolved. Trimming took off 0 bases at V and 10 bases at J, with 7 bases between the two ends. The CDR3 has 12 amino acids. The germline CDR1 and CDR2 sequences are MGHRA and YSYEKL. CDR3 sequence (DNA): TGCGCCAGCAGCCAAGATGGTGGGGAGCAGTTCTTC. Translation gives CASSQDGGEQFF.

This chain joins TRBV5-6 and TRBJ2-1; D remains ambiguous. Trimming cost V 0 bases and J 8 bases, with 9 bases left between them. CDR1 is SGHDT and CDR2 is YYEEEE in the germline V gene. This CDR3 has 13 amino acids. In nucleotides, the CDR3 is TGTGCCAGCAGCTTGGTAGGGATCGATGAGCAGTTCTTC. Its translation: CASSLVGIDEQFF. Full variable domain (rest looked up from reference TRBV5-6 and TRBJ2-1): DAGVTQSPTHLIKTRGQQVTLRCSPKSGHDTVSWYQQALGQGPQFIFQYYEEEERQRGNFPDRFSGHQFPNYSSELNVNALLLGDSALYLCASSLVGIDEQFFGPGTRLTVL.

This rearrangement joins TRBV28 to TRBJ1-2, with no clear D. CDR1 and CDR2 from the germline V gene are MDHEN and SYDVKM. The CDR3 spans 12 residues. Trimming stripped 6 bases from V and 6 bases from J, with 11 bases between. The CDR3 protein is CASSPTADGYTF. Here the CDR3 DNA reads TGTGCCAGCAGCCCTACGGCGGATGGCTACACCTTC.

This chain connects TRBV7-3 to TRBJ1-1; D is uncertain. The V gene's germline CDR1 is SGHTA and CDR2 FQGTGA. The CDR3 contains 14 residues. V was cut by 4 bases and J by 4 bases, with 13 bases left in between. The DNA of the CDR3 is TGTGCCAGCAGCTCCCTGGGGAGTGCCACTGAAGCTTTCTTT. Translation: CASSSLGSATEAFF.

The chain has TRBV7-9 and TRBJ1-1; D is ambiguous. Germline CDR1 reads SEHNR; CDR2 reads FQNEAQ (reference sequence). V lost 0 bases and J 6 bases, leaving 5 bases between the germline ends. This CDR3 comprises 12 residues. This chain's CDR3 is CASSLAGAEAFF. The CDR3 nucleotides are TGTGCCAGCAGCTTAGCCGGGGCTGAAGCTTTCTTT.

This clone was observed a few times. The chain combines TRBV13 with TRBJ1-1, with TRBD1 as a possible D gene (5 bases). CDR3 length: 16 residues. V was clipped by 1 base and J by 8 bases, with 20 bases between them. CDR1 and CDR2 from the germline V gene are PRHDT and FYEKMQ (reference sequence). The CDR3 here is CASSLATWLGQGEAFF. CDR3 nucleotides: TGTGCCAGCAGCTTAGCCACATGGCTGGGGCAAGGGGAAGCTTTCTTT.

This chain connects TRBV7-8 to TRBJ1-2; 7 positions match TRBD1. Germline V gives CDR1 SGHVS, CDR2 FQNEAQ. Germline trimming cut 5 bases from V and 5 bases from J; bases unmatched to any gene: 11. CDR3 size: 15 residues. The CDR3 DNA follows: TGTGCCAGCAGCAAGGAGACAGGGAGGAATTATGGCTACACCTTC. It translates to CASSKETGRNYGYTF. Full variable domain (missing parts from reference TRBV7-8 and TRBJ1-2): GAGVSQSPRYKVAKRGQDVALRCDPISGHVSLFWYQQALGQGPEFLTYFQNEAQLDKSGLPSDRFFAERPEGSVSTLKIQRTQQEDSAVYLCASSKETGRNYGYTFGSGTRLTVV.

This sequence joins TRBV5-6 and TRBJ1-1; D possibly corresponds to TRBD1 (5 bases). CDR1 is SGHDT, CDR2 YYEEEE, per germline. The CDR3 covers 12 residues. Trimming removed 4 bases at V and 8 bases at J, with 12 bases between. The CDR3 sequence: CASSEGTREAFF. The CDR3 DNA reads TGTGCCAGCAGCGAAGGGACGCGCGAAGCTTTCTTT.